A single count supports the clone carrying this T cell receptor beta chain. Its antigen is undetermined. J was trimmed by 0 bases and V by 2 bases; bases with no gene match: 6. CDR1 is SGHVS and CDR2 is FQNEAQ in the germline V gene. The CDR3 is 17 residues long. This record comes from a study of long-term antiretroviral therapy in people with HIV. Investigators performed immunoSEQ version v3.0 at survey level. The data were produced by immunoSEQ multiplex PCR, yet TCRdb's version contains in-frame clones alone and is incomplete. The sample has more than 10,000 clones, roughly 80% seen once. Study results and caveats: On ART adherence, viral resistance or therapy changes, no data were available.

The gene calls are TRBV7-8 and TRBJ2-2; 7 bases align to TRBD1. This receptor was obtained from a woman in her thirties or forties with HIV. Sequenced material: unsorted PBMCs, taken 0.5 years before starting antiretroviral therapy. CDR3 DNA sequence: TGTGCCAGCAGCTTAATGAAGGGGGCGCCGAACACCGGGGAGCTGTTTTTT. It yields the protein CASSLMKGAPNTGELFF. The entire variable domain, with the rest obtained from reference TRBV7-8 and TRBJ2-2, is as follows: GAGVSQSPRYKVAKRGQDVALRCDPISGHVSLFWYQQALGQGPEFLTYFQNEAQLDKSGLPSDRFFAERPEGSVSTLKIQRTQQEDSAVYLCASSLMKGAPNTGELFFGEGSRLTVL.